This T cell receptor (beta chain) is from a study of identical twins (dated by TCRdb to the mid-2010s). As for the study more broadly: To test whether fetal clonotypes persist, the study used deep sequencing on TCR alpha and beta repertoires from monozygotic twins, unrelated adults of various ages, and cord blood. Replicate twin experiments were performed at different times using different library preparation protocols to rule out contamination. What the work shows at the level of the full study, not this receptor alone: Out-of-frame TCR alpha sequences shared between twins showed an excess of low generation-probability sequences compared with coincidental sharing between unrelated individuals. Because the same donors could not be followed over many years, the conclusions depended on cross-sectional statistical analysis. Fewer insertions were carried by abundant cord blood beta clonotypes, a similar but weaker trend appeared in young adult naive repertoires, and no such trend appeared in memory repertoires. Excess twin sharing in beta out-of-frame sequences was weaker because fewer shared sequences lowered the signal-to-noise ratio. Invariant T cells such as MAIT and iNKT could partly confound zero-insertion analyses, although diverse VJ usage argued against such confounding for most clonotypes. In monozygotic twins, out-of-frame TCR alpha sharing was systematically underestimated by recombination models, although the models agreed with sharing between unrelated individuals.

This clonotype was detected only a few times. There is no known antigen for this receptor. No base quality information exists; no much larger clone differs at one position. Every donor in the study was a healthy Caucasian. Trimming accounts for 4 bases at V and 10 bases at J, while the number of junction bases matched to no gene is 12. Including cysteine and phenylalanine, the CDR3 has 14 amino acids. Only the CDR3 DNA is retained, 42 bases long and in frame from the first base. The germline V gene yields SGHTA for CDR1 and FQGNSA for CDR2. The library was generated by 5' RACE. Sequencer: Illumina HiSeq 2000. Template switching added a universal primer binding site, and the final cDNA carried a unique molecular identifier that allowed TCR cDNA molecules to be counted accurately. First-strand cDNA for TCR alpha and beta chains was synthesized from specific primers in the conserved constant-segment region. To control for contamination, every cDNA library was double barcoded, receiving both a SMART-Mk sample barcode and Illumina barcodes. TruSeq adapter sequences, together with Illumina sample barcodes, were added in two successive PCR steps. The TCR alpha and beta cDNA libraries were sequenced on the Illumina HiSeq platform using custom primers. As for the authors' bioinformatics: MiGEC was used to process raw reads and extract unique molecular identifiers, and MiXCR was used to find CDR3 positions. Recombination models were inferred per individual with the repgenHMM and IGoR tools using an EM algorithm. Shared clonotypes were analyzed with the tcR package in R, and sharing was normalized by the product of cloneset sizes. To study raw recombination free of thymic and clonal selection effects, out-of-frame nonproductive sequences were analyzed. TCRdb ran its own pipeline on the public reads, namely fastp trimming at Q25 and MiXCR clone calling, and kept in-frame beta chains. Duplicate CDR3 protein sequences are folded into a single record with the most common DNA and genes. TCRdb, rather than the study authors, made the V and J calls. Counted in this sample were roughly 1,500,000 distinct CDR3 sequences; less than 35% of them appeared once. The ten biggest clones cover under 0.35% of the sample.

This chain joins TRBV7-2 to TRBJ2-5; TRBD2 lines up with 7 middle nucleotides. This sequence originates from a newborn girl in good health. Sequencing was done on a sample of cord blood. The nucleotide sequence reads TGTGCCAGCAGCTCATGGGCAGGGAGGGGTGACCAGTACTTC. Protein translation: CASSSWAGRGDQYF.